Reported below is one TCR beta chain. Here immunoSEQ multiplex PCR was the method, and the copy in TCRdb shows in-frame clones only, minus some. In the table there are roughly 120,000 clones, 80% to 95% of which are singletons. The germline gives CDR1 SGHVS, CDR2 FQNEAQ. The V gene lost 5 bases and the J gene lost 0 bases, with 14 bases spanning the gap. The CDR3 is made up of 16 amino acids. These data originate in a study of T cell changes during pregnancy in multiple sclerosis. This receptor was taken from a female donor with multiple sclerosis, enrolled in a pregnancy study. This specimen was peripheral blood, taken before pregnancy. V usage is TRBV7-8 and J usage is TRBJ1-3, with D unresolved. CDR3 in amino acids: CASSPRGRDSGNTIYF. CDR3 DNA sequence: TGTGCCAGCAGCCCTCGGGGTAGAGACTCTGGAAACACCATATATTTT.